The present T cell receptor beta chain was sequenced within a study of CD8 T cells in ankylosing spondylitis. Points from the study as a whole: There was reportedly significant enrichment of clones that were disease-linked in matched ankylosing spondylitis synovial fluid. Certain motif variants had earlier been reported in reactive arthritis synovial fluid and blood.

Construction of TCR beta libraries was performed using quantitative 5'-RACE with molecular barcodes. Each CDR3 protein is one row after TCRdb ran MiXCR on the 5' RACE reads. The table shows 250,000 or so distinct CDR3 sequences, with more than 9% occurring only once. The CDR3 totals 18 residues. V lost 6 bases, J lost 0 bases, and 25 bases lay in between. In germline, CDR1 is DFQATT, CDR2 SNEGSKA (reference sequence). On this clonotype itself: Its antigen is currently unknown.

The chain links TRBV20-1 to TRBJ2-3; TRBD2 is a possible D gene (6 bases). The sequenced material came from blood, either unsorted or a sorted T cell fraction (not recorded which). The source is a male donor with ankylosing spondylitis or in good health (not recorded which). The CDR3 DNA follows: TGCAGTGCCCAGGCTCCTGGCGGGGCCTCTCTGAGCACAGATACGCAGTATTTT. Its translation: CSAQAPGGASLSTDTQYF.